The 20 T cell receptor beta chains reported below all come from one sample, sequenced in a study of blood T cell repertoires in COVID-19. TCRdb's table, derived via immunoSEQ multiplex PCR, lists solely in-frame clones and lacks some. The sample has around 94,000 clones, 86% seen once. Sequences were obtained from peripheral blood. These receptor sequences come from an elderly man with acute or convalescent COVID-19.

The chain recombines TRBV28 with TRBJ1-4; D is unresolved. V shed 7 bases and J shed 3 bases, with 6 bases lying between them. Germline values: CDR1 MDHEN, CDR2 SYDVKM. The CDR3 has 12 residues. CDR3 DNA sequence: TGTGCCAGCACGCAGTCTAATGAAAAACTGTTTTTT. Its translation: CASTQSNEKLFF.

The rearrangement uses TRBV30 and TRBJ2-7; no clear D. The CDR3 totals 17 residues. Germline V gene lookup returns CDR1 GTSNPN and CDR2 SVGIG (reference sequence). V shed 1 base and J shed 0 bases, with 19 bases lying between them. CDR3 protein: CAWSAPRVVRYSYEQYF. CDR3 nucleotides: TGTGCCTGGAGTGCCCCCCGGGTGGTGCGTTACTCCTACGAGCAGTACTTC.

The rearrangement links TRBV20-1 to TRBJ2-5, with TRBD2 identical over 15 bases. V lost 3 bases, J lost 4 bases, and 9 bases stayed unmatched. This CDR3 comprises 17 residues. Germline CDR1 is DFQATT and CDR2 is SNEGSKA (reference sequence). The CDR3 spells CSASLDKGLAGGETQYF. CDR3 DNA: TGCAGTGCTAGTCTCGACAAGGGACTAGCGGGAGGAGAGACCCAGTACTTC.

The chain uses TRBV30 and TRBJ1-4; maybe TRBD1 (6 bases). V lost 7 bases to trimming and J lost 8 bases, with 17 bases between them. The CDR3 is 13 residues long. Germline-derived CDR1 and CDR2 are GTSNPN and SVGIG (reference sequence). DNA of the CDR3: TGTGCCTTTTTCGCGGGGGCGAACGAAAAACTGTTTTTT. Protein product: CAFFAGANEKLFF.

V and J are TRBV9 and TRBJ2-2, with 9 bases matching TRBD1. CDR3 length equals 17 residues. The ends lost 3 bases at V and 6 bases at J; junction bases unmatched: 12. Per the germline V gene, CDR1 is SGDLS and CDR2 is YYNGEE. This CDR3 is CASSGSGTGFYPGELFF. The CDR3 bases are TGTGCCAGCAGCGGTTCCGGGACAGGGTTTTACCCCGGGGAGCTGTTTTTT.

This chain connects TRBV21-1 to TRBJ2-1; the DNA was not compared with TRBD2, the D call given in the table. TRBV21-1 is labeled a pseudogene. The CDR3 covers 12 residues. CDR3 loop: CASSKGYPEQFF. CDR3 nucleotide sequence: TGTGCCAGCAGCAAAGGCTACCCGGAGCAGTTCTTC.

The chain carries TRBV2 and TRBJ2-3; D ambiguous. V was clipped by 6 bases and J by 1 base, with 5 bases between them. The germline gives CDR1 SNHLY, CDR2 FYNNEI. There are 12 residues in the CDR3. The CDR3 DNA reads TGTGCCAGCAGCCTCGGCACAGATACGCAGTATTTT. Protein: CASSLGTDTQYF. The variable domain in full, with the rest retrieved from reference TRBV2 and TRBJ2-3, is EPEVTQTPSHQVTQMGQEVILRCVPISNHLYFYWYRQILGQKVEFLVSFYNNEISEKSEIFDDQFSVERPDGSNFTLKIRSTKLEDSAMYFCASSLGTDTQYFGPGTRLTVL.

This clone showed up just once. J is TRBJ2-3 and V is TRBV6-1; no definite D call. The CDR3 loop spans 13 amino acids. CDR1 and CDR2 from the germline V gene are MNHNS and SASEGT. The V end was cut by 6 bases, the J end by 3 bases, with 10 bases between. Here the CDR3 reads CASRTEATDTQYF. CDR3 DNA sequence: TGTGCCAGCAGAACTGAAGCTACAGATACGCAGTATTTT.

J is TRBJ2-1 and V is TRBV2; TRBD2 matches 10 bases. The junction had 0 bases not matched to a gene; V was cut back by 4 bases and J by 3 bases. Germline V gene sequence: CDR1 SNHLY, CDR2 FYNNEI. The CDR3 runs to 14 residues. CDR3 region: CASSGTSGYNEQFF. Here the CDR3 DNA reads TGTGCCAGCAGTGGGACTAGCGGCTACAATGAGCAGTTCTTC.

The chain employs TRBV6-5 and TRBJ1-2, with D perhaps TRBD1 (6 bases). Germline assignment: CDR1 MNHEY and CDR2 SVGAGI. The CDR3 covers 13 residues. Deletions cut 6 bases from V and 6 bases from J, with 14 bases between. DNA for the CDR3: TGTGCCAGCAGAACAAGTAAGGGGGATGGCTACACCTTC. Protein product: CASRTSKGDGYTF.

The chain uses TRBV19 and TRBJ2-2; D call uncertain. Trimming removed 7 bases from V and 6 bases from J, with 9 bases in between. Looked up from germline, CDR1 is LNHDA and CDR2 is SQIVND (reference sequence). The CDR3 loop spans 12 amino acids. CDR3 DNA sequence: TGTGCCAGTACCCTCCCCGCCGGGGAGCTGTTTTTT. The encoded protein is CASTLPAGELFF.

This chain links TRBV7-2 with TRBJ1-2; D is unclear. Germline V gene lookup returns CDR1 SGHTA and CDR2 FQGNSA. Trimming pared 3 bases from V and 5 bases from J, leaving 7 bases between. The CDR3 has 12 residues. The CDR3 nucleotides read TGTGCCAGCAGCTTGGGCGAGTATGGCTACACCTTC. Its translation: CASSLGEYGYTF.

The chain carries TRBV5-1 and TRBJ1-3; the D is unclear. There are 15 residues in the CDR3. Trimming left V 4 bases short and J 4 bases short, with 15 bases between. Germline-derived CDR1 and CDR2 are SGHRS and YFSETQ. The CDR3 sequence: CASSRGGGIGNTIYF. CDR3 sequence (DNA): TGCGCCAGCAGCCGCGGAGGAGGCATCGGAAACACCATATATTTT.

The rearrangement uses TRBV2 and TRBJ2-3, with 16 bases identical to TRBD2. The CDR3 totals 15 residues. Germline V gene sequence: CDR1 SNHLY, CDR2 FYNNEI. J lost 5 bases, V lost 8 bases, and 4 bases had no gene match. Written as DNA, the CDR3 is TGTGCCAGCGCCGGGACTAGCGGGAGGGAAGATACGCAGTATTTT. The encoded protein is CASAGTSGREDTQYF.

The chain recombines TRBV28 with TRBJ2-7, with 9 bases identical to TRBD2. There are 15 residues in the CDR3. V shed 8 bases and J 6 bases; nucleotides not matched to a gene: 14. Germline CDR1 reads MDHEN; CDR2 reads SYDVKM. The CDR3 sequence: CASERPGLALREQYF. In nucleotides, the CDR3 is TGTGCCAGCGAGAGACCGGGACTAGCCCTTCGCGAGCAGTACTTC.

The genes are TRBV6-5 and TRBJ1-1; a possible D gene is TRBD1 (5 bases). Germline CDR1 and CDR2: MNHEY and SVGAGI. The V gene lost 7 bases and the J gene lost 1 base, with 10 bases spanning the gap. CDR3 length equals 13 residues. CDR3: CASKWGPNTEAFF. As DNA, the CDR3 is TGTGCCAGCAAGTGGGGCCCGAACACTGAAGCTTTCTTT.

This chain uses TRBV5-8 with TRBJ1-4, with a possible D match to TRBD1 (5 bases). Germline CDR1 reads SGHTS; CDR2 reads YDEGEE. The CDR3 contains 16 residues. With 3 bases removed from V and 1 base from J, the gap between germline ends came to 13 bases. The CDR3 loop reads CASSWGWRGTNEKLFF. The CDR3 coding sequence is TGTGCCAGCAGCTGGGGTTGGAGGGGAACTAATGAAAAACTGTTTTTT.

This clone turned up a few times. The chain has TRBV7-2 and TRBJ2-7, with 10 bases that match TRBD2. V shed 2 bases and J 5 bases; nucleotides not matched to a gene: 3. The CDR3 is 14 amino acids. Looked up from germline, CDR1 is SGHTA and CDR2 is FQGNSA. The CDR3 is CASSLYGLADEQYF. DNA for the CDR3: TGTGCCAGCAGCTTATATGGACTAGCGGACGAGCAGTACTTC.

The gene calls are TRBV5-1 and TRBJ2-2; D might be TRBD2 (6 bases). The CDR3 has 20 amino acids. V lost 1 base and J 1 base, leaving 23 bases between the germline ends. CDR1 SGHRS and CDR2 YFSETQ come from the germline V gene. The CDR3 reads CASSLSSQLSGRVNTGELFF. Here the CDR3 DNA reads TGCGCCAGCAGCTTGAGCTCGCAACTCTCCGGGAGAGTGAACACCGGGGAGCTGTTTTTT.

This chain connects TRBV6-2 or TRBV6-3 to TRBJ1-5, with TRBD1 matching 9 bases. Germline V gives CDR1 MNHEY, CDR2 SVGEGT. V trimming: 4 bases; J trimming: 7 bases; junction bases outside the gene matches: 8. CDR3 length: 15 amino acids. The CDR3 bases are TGTGCCAGCAGTTTTAACAGGGGGCAAGGGCAGCCCCAGCATTTT. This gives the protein CASSFNRGQGQPQHF.